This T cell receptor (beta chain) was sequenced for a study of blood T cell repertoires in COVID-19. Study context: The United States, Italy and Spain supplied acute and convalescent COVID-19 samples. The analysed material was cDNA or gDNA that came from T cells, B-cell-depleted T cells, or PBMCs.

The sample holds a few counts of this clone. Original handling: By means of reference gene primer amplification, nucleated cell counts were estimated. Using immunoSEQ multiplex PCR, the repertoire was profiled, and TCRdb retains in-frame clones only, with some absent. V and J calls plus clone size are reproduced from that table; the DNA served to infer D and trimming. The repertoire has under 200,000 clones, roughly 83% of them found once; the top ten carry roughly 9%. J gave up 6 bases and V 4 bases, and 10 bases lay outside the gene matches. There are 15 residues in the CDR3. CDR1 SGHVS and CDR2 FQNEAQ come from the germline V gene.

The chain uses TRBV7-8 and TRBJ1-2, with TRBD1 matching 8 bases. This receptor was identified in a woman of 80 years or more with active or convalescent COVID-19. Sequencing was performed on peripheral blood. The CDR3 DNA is TGTGCCAGCAGCTCCCCAGGGGGACAGGAAAATGGCTACACCTTC. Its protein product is CASSSPGGQENGYTF.